This TCR beta chain was captured by sequencing in a study of blood T cell repertoires in COVID-19 (dated by TCRdb to 2018 to 2021). The study in broad terms: The collaborator samples originated in the United States, Italy and Spain and spanned the acute and convalescent phases of COVID-19. The prospective study material was composed of cDNA or gDNA derived from T cells, B-cell-depleted T cells, or PBMCs. Nearly every sample came with metadata listing a de-identified subject ID, COVID-19 status, age in years and sex. Samples came from the ongoing ImmuneRACE study (first 160 participants) plus 1,254 subjects from 6 global collaborators. The repertoires were released in a freely available public database meant as a resource for research on the immune response to SARS-CoV-2. Subjects who had been exposed to COVID-19, were actively infected with it, or had recovered from it provided the deeply sampled blood TCRbeta repertoires that made up the dataset. Where available, HLA class I and class II types were obtained from metadata supplied by the sample provider rather than from assay-based typing.

The immunoSEQ Assay, a bias-controlled multiplex PCR, was used to amplify TCRbeta CDR3 regions from genomic DNA. The original pipeline was this. Nucleated cell counts per sample were estimated from amplification of reference gene primers within the assay. To quantify the absolute abundance of each unique TCRbeta CDR3 rearrangement, sequence reads were collapsed and filtered. Productive Simpson clonality was computed per sample as the square root of Simpson's diversity index over productive rearrangements. TCRdb's version of the immuneACCESS table is confined to in-frame rearrangements and falls short of the full clone set. An unresolved V gene accounts for under half of the shortfall where checked; the remainder is of unknown origin. V and J calls plus clone size are reproduced from that table; the DNA served to infer D and trimming. The sample profile shows about 260,000 clones; around 84% of them were found once. The top ten clonotypes cover around 5% of the sample.

Study-wide findings and limitations: The amount of clinical and demographic metadata varied by source and participant and was provided uncurated.

At one collaborating source in Seattle, patients were enrolled during active infection and were followed longitudinally through the course of disease. Each collaborating institution followed its own protocols to collect whole blood in K2EDTA tubes. For TCRbeta analysis, collaborators shipped samples as frozen whole blood, isolated PBMCs, or DNA extracted from either of those sample types. V is shortened by 3 bases, J by 4 bases, and the region joining them spans 12 bases. As encoded in the germline V gene, CDR1 is KGHSH while CDR2 is LQKENI. The CDR3, from cysteine to phenylalanine, totals 14 residues. Just the 42-base CDR3 DNA is kept, in frame starting at base 1. As to this clone: The antigen this receptor binds is unknown. No base quality values were provided; no much bigger clone lies one nucleotide off.

Sequences were obtained from peripheral blood. This chain is built from TRBV18 and TRBJ1-1; confidence is insufficient to name the D gene. This clonotype was sampled from a woman in her sixties or seventies with COVID-19, enrolled during active disease. The nucleotides read TGTGCCAGCTCACCGGCCCCGGGGAGCACTGAAGCTTTCTTT. This codes for CASSPAPGSTEAFF.